By share of the sample, the clone carrying this T cell receptor (beta chain) is medium-sized (0.01 to 0.1%). Its antigen is still unknown. The CDR3 sequence is 14 residues long. CDR1 and CDR2 (germline): SEHNR, FQNEAQ (reference sequence). V lost 5 bases, J lost 0 bases, and 7 bases lay in between. Peripheral blood genomic DNA, not sorted cells or RNA, was the template. A mixed TRB-A/B primer pool amplified rearranged TRB by multiplex touch-down PCR. TCRdb itself ran the multiplex PCR reads through MiXCR, one entry per CDR3 protein. The sample lists about 10,000 distinct CDR3 sequences, about 22% occurring once. The data belong to a study of T cell repertoires in aging, cancer and after chemotherapy. Study conclusions and caveats: Across the chemotherapy interval, each cancer cohort showed higher median generation probability, suggesting thymic rebound.

The sequence was collected from a human donor with a blood cancer. The donor label of this sample is uncertain. The sample consisted of blood. This chain uses TRBV7-9 with TRBJ2-2; the D is unclear. For the CDR3, the DNA is TGTGCCAGCAGCCCGCATACGAACACCGGGGAGCTGTTTTTT. It specifies CASSPHTNTGELFF.